The clone carrying this T cell receptor beta chain has a handful of counts. Its specificity is not known. Germline V lookup: CDR1 MGHRA, CDR2 YSYEKL. The trim removed 1 base at V and 4 bases at J, leaving 7 bases unmatched. This CDR3 region has 16 residues. The sample originates from a study of shared clonotypes between healthy human individuals. Notes on the study in general: Sampling used blood alone; tissue repertoires probably differ. Some clonotypes were shared by all four sorted-subset donors, while others were not shared. The non-shared ones had lower generation probabilities than the shared ones.

Genomic DNA from each subset was divided evenly over several immunoSEQ plates. TCRdb keeps only in-frame clones here, not all; method: immunoSEQ multiplex PCR. The sample lists about 820,000 clones, approximately 92% occurring once. As defined, naive CD8 cells were CD45RO-negative and positively selected for CCR7, with terminally differentiated effector memory CD45RA+ cells excluded. Sample: naive CD8+ T cells sorted from blood. This clonotype originated in a man aged 25 to 40 in good health. The V and J genes are TRBV4-1 and TRBJ1-5, with 7 bases matching TRBD1. The CDR3 sequence is CASSQGRGQRNQPQHF. The DNA for the CDR3 is TGCGCCAGCAGCCAAGGGAGGGGACAGAGAAATCAGCCCCAGCATTTT.